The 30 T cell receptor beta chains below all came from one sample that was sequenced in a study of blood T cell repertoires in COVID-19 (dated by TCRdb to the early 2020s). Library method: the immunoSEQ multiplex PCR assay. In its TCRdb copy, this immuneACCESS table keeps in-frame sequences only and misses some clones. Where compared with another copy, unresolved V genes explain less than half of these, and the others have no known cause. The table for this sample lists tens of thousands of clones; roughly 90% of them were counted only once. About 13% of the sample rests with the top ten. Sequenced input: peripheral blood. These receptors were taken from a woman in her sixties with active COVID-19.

CDR3 region: CASSARLAGENTQYF. The CDR3 DNA is TGTGCCAGCAGCGCCCGACTAGCGGGGGAGAATACGCAGTATTTT. The genes are TRBV7-9 and TRBJ2-3; 12 nucleotides align to TRBD2. From germline, CDR1 is SEHNR and CDR2 FQNEAQ (reference sequence). Trimming took 5 bases from V and 7 from J; bases not matched to a gene: 7. The CDR3 has 15 residues.

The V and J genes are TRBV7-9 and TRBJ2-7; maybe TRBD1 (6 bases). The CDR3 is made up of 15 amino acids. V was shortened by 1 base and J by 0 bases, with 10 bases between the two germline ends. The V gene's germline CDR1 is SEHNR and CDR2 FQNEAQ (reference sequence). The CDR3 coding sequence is TGTGCCAGCAGCTTAGGACAGGCCTTCTCCTACGAGCAGTACTTC. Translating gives CASSLGQAFSYEQYF.

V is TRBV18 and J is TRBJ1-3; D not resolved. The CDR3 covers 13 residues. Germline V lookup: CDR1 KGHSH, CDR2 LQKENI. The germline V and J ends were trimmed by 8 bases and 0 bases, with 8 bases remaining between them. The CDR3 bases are TGTGCCAGCGGGGAGAGCTCTGGAAACACCATATATTTT. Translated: CASGESSGNTIYF.

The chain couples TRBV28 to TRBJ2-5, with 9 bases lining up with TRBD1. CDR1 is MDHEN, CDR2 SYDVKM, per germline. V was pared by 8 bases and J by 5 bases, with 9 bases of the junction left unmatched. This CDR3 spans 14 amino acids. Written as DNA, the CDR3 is TGTGCCAGCGGAAAACAGGGGGCGAGGGAGACCCAGTACTTC. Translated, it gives CASGKQGARETQYF.

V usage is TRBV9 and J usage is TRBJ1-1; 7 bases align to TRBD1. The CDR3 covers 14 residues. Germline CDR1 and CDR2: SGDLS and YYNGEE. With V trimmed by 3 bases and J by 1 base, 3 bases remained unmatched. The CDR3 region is CASSEDRANTEAFF. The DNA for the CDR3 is TGTGCCAGCAGCGAAGACAGGGCGAACACTGAAGCTTTCTTT. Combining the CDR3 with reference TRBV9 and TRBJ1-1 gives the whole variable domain DSGVTQTPKHLITATGQRVTLRCSPRSGDLSVYWYQQSLDQGLQFLIQYYNGEERAKGNILERFSAQQFPDLHSELNLSSLELGDSALYFCASSEDRANTEAFFGQGTRLTVV.

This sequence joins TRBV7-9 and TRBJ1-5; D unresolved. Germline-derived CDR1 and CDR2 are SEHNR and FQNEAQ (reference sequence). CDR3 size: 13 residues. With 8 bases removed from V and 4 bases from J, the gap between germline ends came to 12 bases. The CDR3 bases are TGTGCCAGCTGTGACAACCCGAATCAGCCCCAGCATTTT. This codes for CASCDNPNQPQHF.

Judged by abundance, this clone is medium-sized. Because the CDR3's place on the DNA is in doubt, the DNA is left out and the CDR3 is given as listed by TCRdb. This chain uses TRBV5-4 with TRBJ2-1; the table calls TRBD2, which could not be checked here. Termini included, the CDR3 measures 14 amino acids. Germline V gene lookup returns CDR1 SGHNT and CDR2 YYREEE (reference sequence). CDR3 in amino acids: CASSFWGPGTEKFF.

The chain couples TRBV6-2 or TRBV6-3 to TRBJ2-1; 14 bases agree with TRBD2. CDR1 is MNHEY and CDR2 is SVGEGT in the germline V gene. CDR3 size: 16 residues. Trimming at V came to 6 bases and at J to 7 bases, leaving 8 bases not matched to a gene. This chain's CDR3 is CASSRGLAGEVNEQFF. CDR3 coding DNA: TGTGCCAGCAGCCGGGGACTAGCGGGGGAGGTGAATGAGCAGTTCTTC.

The CDR3 sequence is CASTWTSGGVNEQFF. The DNA for the CDR3 is TGCGCCAGCACCTGGACTAGCGGGGGGGTCAATGAGCAGTTCTTC. The chain links TRBV5-1 to TRBJ2-1; 15 bases are shared with TRBD2. The CDR3 sequence is 15 residues long. V shed 6 bases and J 6 bases; nucleotides not matched to a gene: 4. From germline, CDR1 is SGHRS and CDR2 YFSETQ.

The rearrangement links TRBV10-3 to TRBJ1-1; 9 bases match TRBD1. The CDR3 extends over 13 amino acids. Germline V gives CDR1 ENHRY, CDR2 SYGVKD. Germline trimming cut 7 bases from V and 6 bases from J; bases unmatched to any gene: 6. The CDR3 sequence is CAITRDRVAEAFF. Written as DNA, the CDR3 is TGTGCCATCACCCGGGACAGGGTAGCTGAAGCTTTCTTT.

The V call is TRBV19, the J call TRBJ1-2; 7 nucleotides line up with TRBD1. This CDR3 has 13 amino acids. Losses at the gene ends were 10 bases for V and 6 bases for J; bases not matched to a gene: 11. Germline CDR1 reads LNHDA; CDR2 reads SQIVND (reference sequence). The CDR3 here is CATNPQGGHGYTF. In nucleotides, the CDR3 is TGTGCCACCAACCCTCAGGGGGGCCATGGCTACACCTTC.

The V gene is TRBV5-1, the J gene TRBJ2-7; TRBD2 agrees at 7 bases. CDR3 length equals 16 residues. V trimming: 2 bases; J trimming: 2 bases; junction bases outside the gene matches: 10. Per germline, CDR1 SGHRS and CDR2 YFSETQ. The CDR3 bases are TGCGCCAGCAGCTTCGGAGTTGTGGCGGGAGCCTACGAGCAGTACTTC. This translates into CASSFGVVAGAYEQYF.

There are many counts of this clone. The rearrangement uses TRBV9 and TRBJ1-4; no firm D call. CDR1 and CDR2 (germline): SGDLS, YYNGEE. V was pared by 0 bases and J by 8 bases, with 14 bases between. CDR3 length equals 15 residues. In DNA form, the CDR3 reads TGTGCCAGCAGCGTAGGTGGGCGCAGTCGAGAAAAACTGTTTTTT. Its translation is CASSVGGRSREKLFF.

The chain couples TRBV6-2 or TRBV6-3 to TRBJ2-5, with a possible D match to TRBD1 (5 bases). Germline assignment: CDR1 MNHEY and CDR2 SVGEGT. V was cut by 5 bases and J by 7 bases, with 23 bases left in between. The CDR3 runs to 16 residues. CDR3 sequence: CASSHQGTQAWGTQYF. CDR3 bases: TGTGCCAGCAGTCACCAGGGTACTCAGGCTTGGGGGACCCAGTACTTC.

The CDR3 DNA reads as TGTGCCAGCAGTCCCGGGGGATCTGAAGCTTTCTTT. Residues: CASSPGGSEAFF. The V call is TRBV27, the J call TRBJ1-1; D is possibly TRBD1 (5 bases). The CDR3 consists of 12 residues. From germline, CDR1 is MNHEY and CDR2 SMNVEV (reference sequence). The V gene lost 5 bases and the J gene lost 6 bases, with 10 bases spanning the gap.

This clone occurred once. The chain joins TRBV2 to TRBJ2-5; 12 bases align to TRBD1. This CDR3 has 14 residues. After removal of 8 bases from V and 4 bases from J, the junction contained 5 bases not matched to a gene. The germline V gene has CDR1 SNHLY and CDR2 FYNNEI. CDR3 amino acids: CASSGQGASETQYF. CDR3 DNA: TGTGCCAGCTCGGGACAGGGGGCTTCAGAGACCCAGTACTTC.

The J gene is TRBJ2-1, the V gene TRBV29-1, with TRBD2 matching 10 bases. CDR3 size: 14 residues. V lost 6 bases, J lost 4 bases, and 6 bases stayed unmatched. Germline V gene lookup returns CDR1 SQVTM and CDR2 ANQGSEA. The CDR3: CSVPRTSGYNEQFF. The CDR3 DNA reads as TGCAGCGTACCGAGGACTAGCGGTTACAATGAGCAGTTCTTC.

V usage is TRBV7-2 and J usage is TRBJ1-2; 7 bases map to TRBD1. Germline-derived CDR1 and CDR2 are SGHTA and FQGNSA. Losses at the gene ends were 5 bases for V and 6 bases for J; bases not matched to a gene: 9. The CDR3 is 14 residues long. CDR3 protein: CASSPGQASNGYTF. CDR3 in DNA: TGTGCCAGCAGCCCCGGACAGGCCTCTAATGGCTACACCTTC.

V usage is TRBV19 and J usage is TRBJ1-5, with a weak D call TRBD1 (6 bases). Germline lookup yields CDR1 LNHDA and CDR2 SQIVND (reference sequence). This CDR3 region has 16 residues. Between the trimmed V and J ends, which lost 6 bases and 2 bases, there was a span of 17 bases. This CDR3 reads CASSPLLRGGNQPQHF. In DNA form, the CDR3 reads TGTGCCAGTAGCCCCCTCCTCAGGGGAGGCAATCAGCCCCAGCATTTT.

CDR3 amino acids: CASSGTANTGELFF. The CDR3, as DNA: TGCGCCAGCAGCGGAACAGCGAACACCGGGGAGCTGTTTTTT. This chain connects TRBV10-2 to TRBJ2-2; D unresolved. The germline CDR1 and CDR2 sequences are WSHSY and SAAADI. The CDR3 length is 14 residues. V lost 6 bases and J lost 0, with 8 bases in between.

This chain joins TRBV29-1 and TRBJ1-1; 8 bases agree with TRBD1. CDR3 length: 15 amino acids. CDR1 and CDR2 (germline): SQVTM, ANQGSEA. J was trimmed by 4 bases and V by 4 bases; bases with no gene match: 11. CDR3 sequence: CSVVSLGQGSTEAFF. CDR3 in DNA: TGCAGCGTTGTATCCCTTGGACAGGGAAGCACTGAAGCTTTCTTT.

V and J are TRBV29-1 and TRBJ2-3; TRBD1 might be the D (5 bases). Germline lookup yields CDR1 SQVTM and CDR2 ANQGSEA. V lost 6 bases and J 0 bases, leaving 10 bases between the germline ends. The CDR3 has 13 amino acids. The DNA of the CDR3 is TGCAGCGTGGACACCTCTAGCACAGATACGCAGTATTTT. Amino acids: CSVDTSSTDTQYF.

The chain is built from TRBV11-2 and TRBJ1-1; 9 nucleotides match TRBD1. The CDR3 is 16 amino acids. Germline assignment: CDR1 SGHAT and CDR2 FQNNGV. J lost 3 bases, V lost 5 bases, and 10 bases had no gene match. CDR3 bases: TGTGCCAGCAGCCCACTCTGGACAGGGGTGGACACTGAAGCTTTCTTT. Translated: CASSPLWTGVDTEAFF.

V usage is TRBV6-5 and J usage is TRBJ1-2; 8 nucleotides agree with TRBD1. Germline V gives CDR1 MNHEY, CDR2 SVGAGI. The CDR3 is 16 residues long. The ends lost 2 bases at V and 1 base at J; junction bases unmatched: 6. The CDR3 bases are TGTGCCAGCAGTTACCTGGGGGACAGGAGTAACTATGGCTACACCTTC. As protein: CASSYLGDRSNYGYTF.

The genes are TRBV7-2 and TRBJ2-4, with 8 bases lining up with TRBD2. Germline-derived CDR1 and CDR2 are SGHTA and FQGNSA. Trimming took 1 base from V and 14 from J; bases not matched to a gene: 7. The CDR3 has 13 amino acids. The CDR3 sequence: CASSLDAGGKEYF. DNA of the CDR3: TGTGCCAGCAGCTTAGATGCGGGGGGTAAAGAGTACTTC.

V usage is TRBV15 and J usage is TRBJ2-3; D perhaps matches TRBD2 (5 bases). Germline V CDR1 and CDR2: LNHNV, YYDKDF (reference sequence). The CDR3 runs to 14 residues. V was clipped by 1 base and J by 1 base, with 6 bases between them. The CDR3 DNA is TGTGCCACCAGCAGAGGGACTGGCACAGATACGCAGTATTTT. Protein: CATSRGTGTDTQYF.

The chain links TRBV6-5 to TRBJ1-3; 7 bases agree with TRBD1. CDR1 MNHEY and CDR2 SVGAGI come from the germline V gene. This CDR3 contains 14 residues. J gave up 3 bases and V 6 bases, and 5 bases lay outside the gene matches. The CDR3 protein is CASSSTGVGNTIYF. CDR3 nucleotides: TGTGCCAGCAGCTCTACAGGGGTTGGAAACACCATATATTTT.

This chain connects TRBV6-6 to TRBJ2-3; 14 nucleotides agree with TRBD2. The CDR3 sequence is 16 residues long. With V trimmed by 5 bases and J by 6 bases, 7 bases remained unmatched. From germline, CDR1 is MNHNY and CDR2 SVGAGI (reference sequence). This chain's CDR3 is CASSPGLAGAGDTQYF. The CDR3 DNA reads TGTGCCAGCAGTCCGGGACTAGCGGGGGCGGGGGATACGCAGTATTTT.

CDR3 bases: TGTGCCACTGGACAGGGGGCTCCTGGAAACACCATATATTTT. Its translation is CATGQGAPGNTIYF. The chain uses TRBV6-6 and TRBJ1-3; TRBD1 matches 11 bases. CDR1 is MNHNY, CDR2 SVGAGI, per germline (reference sequence). Trimming took 10 bases from V and 2 from J; bases not matched to a gene: 4. The CDR3 runs 14 residues.

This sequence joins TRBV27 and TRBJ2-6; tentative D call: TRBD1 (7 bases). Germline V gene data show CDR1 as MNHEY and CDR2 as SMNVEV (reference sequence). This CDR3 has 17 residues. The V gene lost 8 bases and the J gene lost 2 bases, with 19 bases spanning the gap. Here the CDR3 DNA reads TGTGCCAGCCAAACCTCCCCAGGGGGGCCTGGGGCCAACGTCCTGACTTTC. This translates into CASQTSPGGPGANVLTF.